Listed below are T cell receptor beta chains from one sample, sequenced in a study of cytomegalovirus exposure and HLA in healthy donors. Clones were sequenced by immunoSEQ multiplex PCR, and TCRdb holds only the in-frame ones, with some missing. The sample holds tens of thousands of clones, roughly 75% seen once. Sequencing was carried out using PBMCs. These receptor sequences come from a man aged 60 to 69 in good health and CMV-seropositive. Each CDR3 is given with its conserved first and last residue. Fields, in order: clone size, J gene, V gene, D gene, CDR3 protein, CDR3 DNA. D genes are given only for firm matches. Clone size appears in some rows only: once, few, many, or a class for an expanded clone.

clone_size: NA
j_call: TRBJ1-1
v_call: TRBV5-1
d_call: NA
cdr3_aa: CASSLHPGNTEAFF
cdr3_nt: TGCGCCAGCAGCTTGCATCCGGGGAACACTGAAGCTTTCTTT

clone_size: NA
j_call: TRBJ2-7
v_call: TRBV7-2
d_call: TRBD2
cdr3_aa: CASRPSGGAYEQYF
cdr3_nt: TGTGCCAGCAGACCTAGCGGGGGGGCTTACGAGCAGTACTTC

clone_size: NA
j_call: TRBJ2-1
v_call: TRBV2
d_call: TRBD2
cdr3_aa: CASSNLAGVGNEQFF
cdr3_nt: TGTGCCAGCAGCAATCTAGCGGGAGTAGGCAATGAGCAGTTCTTC

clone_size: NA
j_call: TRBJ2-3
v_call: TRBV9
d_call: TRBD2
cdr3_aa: CATVFQREVRDTQYF
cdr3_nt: TGTGCCACCGTCTTCCAGCGGGAGGTGAGAGATACGCAGTATTTT

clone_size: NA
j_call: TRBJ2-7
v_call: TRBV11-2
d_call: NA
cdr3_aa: CASSDLDGSRLSF
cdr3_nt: TGTGCCAGCAGCGATCTAGATGGGAGTCGACTTTCCTTC

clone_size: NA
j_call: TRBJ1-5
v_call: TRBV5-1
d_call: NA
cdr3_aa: CASSLGGADQPQHF
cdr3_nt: TGCGCCAGCAGCTTGGGCGGGGCTGATCAGCCCCAGCATTTT

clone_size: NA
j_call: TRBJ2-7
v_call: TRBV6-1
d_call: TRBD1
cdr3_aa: CASSDSGTGVGEQYF
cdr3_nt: TGTGCCAGCAGTGATTCCGGGACAGGGGTGGGCGAGCAGTACTTC

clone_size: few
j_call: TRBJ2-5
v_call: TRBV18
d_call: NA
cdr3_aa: CASSPDSRPETQYF
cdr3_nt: TGTGCCAGCTCACCAGACTCCCGACCGGAGACCCAGTACTTC

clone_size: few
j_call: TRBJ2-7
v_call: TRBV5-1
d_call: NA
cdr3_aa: CASSFNRDGEQYF
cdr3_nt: TGCGCCAGCAGCTTCAACAGGGATGGAGAGCAGTACTTC

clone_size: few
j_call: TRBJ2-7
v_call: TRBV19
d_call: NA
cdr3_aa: CASSIGQGPIYEQYF
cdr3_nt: TGTGCCAGTAGTATTGGGCAGGGTCCCATCTACGAGCAGTACTTC

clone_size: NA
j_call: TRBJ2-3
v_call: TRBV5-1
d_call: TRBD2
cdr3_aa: CASSPGLAGGISDTQYF
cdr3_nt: TGCGCCAGCAGCCCCGGGCTAGCGGGAGGGATTTCAGATACGCAGTATTTT

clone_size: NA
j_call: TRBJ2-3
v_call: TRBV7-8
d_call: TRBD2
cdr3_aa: CASSFSGGRADTQYF
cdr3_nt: TGTGCCAGCAGCTTTAGCGGGGGGCGGGCAGATACGCAGTATTTT

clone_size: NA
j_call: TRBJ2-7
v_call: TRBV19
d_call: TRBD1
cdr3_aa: CASSPGQGPYEQYF
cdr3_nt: TGTGCCAGTAGTCCAGGACAGGGCCCCTACGAGCAGTACTTC

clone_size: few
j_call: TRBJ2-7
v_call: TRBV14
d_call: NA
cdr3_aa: CASSQDALARRASYEQYF
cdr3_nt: TGTGCCAGCAGCCAAGATGCTCTAGCACGGCGTGCCTCCTACGAGCAGTACTTC

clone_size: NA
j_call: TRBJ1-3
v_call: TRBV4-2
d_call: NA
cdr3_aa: CASSLSRQQSSGNTIYF
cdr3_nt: TGTGCCAGCAGCCTATCTCGACAGCAAAGCTCTGGAAACACCATATATTTT

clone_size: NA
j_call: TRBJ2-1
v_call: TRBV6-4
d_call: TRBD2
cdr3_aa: CASSSVGLAGGHYNEQFF
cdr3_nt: TGTGCCAGCAGTAGTGTGGGACTAGCGGGGGGCCACTACAATGAGCAGTTCTTC

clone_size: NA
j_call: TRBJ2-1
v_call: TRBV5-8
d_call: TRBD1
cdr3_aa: CASDRGRSSYNEQFF
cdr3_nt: TGTGCCAGCGACAGGGGCCGAAGCTCCTACAATGAGCAGTTCTTC

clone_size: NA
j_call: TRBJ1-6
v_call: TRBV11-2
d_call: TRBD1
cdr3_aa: CASSIPGQGLSYNSPLHF
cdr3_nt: TGTGCCAGCAGCATACCGGGACAGGGCTTATCCTATAATTCACCCCTCCACTTT

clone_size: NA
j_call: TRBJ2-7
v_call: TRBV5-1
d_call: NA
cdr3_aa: CASSRQGGGYSYEQYF
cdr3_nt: TGCGCCAGCAGCAGGCAGGGGGGTGGTTACTCCTACGAGCAGTACTTC

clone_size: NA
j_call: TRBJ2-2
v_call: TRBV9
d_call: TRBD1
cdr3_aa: CASSEGAGAKAGELFF
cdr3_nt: TGTGCCAGCAGCGAGGGGGCCGGGGCCAAGGCCGGGGAGCTGTTTTTT

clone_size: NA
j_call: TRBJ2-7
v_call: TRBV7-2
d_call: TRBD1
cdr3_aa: CASSTDRVGFYEQYF
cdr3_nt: TGTGCCAGCAGCACCGACAGGGTAGGCTTCTACGAGCAGTACTTC

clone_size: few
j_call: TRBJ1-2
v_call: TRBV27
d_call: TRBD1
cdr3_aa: CASSLLPGTGEVGYGYTF
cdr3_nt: TGTGCCAGCAGTTTATTGCCCGGGACAGGGGAGGTCGGCTATGGCTACACCTTC

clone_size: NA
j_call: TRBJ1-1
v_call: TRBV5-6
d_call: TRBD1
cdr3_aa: CASSPGTGGGRTAEAFF
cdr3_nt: TGTGCCAGCAGCCCTGGGACAGGGGGCGGCCGAACCGCTGAAGCTTTCTTT

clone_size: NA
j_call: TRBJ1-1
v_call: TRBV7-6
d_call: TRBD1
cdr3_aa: CASSSQQGSTEAFF
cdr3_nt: TGTGCCAGCAGCTCCCAACAGGGGTCAACTGAAGCTTTCTTT

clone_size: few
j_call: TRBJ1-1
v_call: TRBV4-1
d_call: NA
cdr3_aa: CASSQVLRANTEAFF
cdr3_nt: TGCGCCAGCAGCCAAGTACTCAGGGCTAACACTGAAGCTTTCTTT

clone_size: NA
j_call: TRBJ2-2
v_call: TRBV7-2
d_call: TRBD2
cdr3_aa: CASSLPGLAGRGSTGELFF
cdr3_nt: TGTGCCAGCAGCCTACCGGGACTAGCGGGGAGGGGGAGCACCGGGGAGCTGTTTTTT

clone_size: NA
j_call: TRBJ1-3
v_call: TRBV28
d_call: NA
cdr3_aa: CASSSRSELGNTIYF
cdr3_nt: TGTGCCAGCAGCTCTAGATCAGAACTTGGAAACACCATATATTTT

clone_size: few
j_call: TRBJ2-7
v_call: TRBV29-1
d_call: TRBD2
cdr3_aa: CSVRGTSGSDTEQYF
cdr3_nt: TGCAGCGTACGGGGGACTAGCGGGAGTGATACCGAGCAGTACTTC

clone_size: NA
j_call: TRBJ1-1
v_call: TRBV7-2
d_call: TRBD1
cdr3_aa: CASRGQGMYTEAFF
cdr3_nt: TGTGCCAGCAGGGGACAGGGGATGTACACTGAAGCTTTCTTT

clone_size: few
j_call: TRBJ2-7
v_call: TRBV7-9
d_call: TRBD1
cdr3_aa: CASSLTSGQYDEQYF
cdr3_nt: TGTGCCAGCAGCTTAACATCGGGACAGTATGACGAGCAGTACTTC

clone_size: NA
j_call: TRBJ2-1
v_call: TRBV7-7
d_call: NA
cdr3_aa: CASSLDGRYNEQFF
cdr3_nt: TGTGCTAGCAGCTTAGATGGTAGATACAATGAGCAGTTCTTC

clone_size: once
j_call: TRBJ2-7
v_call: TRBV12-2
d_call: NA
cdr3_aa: CASRLPGVEQYF
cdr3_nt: TGTGCAAGTCGCTTACCGGGAGTCGAGCAGTACTTC

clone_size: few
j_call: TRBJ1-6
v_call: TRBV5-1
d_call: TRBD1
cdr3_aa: CASSPGRDRGFSPLHF
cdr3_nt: TGCGCCAGCAGCCCGGGGCGGGACAGGGGGTTTTCACCCCTCCACTTT

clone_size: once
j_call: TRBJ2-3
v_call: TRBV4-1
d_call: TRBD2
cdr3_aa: CASSQDSLAGRTDTQYF
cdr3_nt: TGCGCCAGCAGCCAAGATAGTCTAGCGGGAAGGACAGATACGCAGTATTTT

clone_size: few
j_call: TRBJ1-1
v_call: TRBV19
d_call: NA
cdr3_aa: CASSISAGNTEAFF
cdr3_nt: TGTGCCAGTAGTATTTCGGCAGGGAACACTGAAGCTTTCTTT

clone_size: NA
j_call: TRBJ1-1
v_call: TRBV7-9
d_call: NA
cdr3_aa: CSSSYQLNEAFF
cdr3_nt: TGTTCCAGCAGCTACCAGTTGAATGAAGCTTTCTTT

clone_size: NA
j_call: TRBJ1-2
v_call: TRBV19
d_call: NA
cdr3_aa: CASSMRRGESYGYTF
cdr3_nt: TGTGCCAGTAGTATGAGGAGGGGAGAGAGCTATGGCTACACCTTC

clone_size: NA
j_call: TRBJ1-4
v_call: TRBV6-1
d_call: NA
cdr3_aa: CASKTGFNEKLFF
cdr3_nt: TGTGCCAGCAAAACAGGGTTTAATGAAAAACTGTTTTTT

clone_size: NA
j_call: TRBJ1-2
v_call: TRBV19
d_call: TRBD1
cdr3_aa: CASSPTGGYGYTF
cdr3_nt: TGTGCCAGTAGCCCGACAGGGGGCTATGGCTACACCTTC

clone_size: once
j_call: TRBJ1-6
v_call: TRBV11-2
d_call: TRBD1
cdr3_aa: CASSDAGTVYSPLHF
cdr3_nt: TGTGCCAGCAGCGATGCCGGGACAGTCTACTCACCCCTCCACTTT

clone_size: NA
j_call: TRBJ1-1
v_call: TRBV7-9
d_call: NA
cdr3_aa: CSSSLVGYTEAFF
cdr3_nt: TGTTCCAGCAGCTTAGTCGGGTACACTGAAGCTTTCTTT